This TCR beta chain derives from a study of naive and memory T cell subsets. The study's findings and limits: TCR counts from RNA may reflect activation-linked expression changes.

About this clonotype: The antigen remains undetermined.

Two oligonucleotides, mixed equimolar, formed the beta constant-region primer covering TRBC1 and TRBC2. TCRdb re-called the UMI-ligation and nested PCR reads with MiXCR, one entry per CDR3 protein. The sample holds under 150,000 distinct CDR3 sequences, about a sixth seen once. J lost 0 bases, V lost 1 base, and 7 bases had no gene match. This CDR3 comprises 16 residues. The germline CDR1 and CDR2 sequences are DFQATT and SNEGSKA (reference sequence). This chain uses TRBV20-1 with TRBJ2-7, with TRBD2 matching over 9 bases. Sequencing was carried out using naive CD4+ T cells from blood. This receptor was taken from a human donor in good health. Here the CDR3 DNA reads TGCAGTGCTAGAGTCCCGAGACTAGCGGTCTCCTACGAGCAGTACTTC. This codes for CSARVPRLAVSYEQYF.